The 27 T cell receptor beta chains below come from one sample, sequenced in a study of blood T cell repertoires in COVID-19. Profiled with immunoSEQ multiplex PCR; TCRdb holds only in-frame clones, not every one. The sample contains under 300,000 clones, around 90% of which appear only once. The sequenced material came from peripheral blood. Receptor source: a woman aged 25 to 45 with acute or convalescent COVID-19.

The chain recombines TRBV19 with TRBJ2-7, with a weak D call TRBD2 (6 bases). There are 16 residues in the CDR3. CDR1 and CDR2 from the germline V gene are LNHDA and SQIVND (reference sequence). With 6 bases removed from V and 2 bases from J, the gap between germline ends came to 20 bases. The CDR3 region is CASRNPGGGTTYEQYF. CDR3 DNA: TGTGCCAGTAGAAACCCCGGTGGCGGGACCACCTACGAGCAGTACTTC.

The chain couples TRBV9 to TRBJ2-1, with 11 bases identical to TRBD2. V lost 0 bases and J lost 10; bases outside the gene matches: 3. The CDR3 covers 14 residues. Germline V CDR1 and CDR2: SGDLS, YYNGEE. DNA of the CDR3: TGTGCCAGCAGCGTAGAACTAGCGGGAGTAGAGCAGTTCTTC. Its translation is CASSVELAGVEQFF.

This clone was counted once. The chain recombines TRBV7-8 with TRBJ2-2; TRBD1 is a possible D gene (5 bases). Looked up from germline, CDR1 is SGHVS and CDR2 is FQNEAQ. The CDR3 consists of 18 residues. The ends were cut back, 4 bases at V and 0 bases at J, with 18 bases in the middle. The CDR3 bases are TGTGCCAGCAGCTCCCTTCGGACACGGAAAACGAACACCGGGGAGCTGTTTTTT. Protein product: CASSSLRTRKTNTGELFF.

The rearrangement uses TRBV30 and TRBJ2-7; D might be TRBD1 (5 bases). Per germline, CDR1 GTSNPN and CDR2 SVGIG (reference sequence). V lost 1 base, J lost 2 bases, and 9 bases lay in between. This CDR3 is built from 13 residues. CDR3 in amino acids: CAWSDQGPYEQYF. CDR3 DNA: TGTGCCTGGAGTGACCAGGGCCCCTACGAGCAGTACTTC.

J is TRBJ1-3 and V is TRBV7-8; weak D call: TRBD1 (6 bases). CDR1 SGHVS and CDR2 FQNEAQ come from the germline V gene. The CDR3 runs 18 residues. V was pared by 1 base and J by 4 bases, with 20 bases between. In nucleotides, the CDR3 is TGTGCCAGCAGCTTAGAATCGGCGGGGAGGGGGATGGGAAACACCATATATTTT. Translating it yields CASSLESAGRGMGNTIYF.

The chain recombines TRBV7-2 with TRBJ2-5; a possible D gene is TRBD1 (6 bases). Trimming stripped 2 bases from V and 2 bases from J, with 12 bases between. There are 15 residues in the CDR3. The V gene's germline CDR1 is SGHTA and CDR2 FQGNSA. The CDR3: CASSLRLQGQETQYF. CDR3 nucleotide sequence: TGTGCCAGCAGCTTAAGGTTGCAGGGGCAAGAGACCCAGTACTTC.

The chain couples TRBV30 to TRBJ2-7; TRBD1 matches at 10 bases. CDR1 and CDR2 from the germline V gene are GTSNPN and SVGIG (reference sequence). V lost 5 bases to trimming and J lost 2 bases; unmatched junction nucleotides: 6. This CDR3 region has 14 residues. Written as DNA, the CDR3 is TGTGCCTGGGAAACCGGGACAGGGGCCTACGAGCAGTACTTC. Protein product: CAWETGTGAYEQYF. The entire variable domain, with the rest obtained from reference TRBV30 and TRBJ2-7, is as follows: SQTIHQWPATLVQPVGSPLSLECTVEGTSNPNLYWYRQAAGRGLQLLFYSVGIGQISSEVPQNLSASRPQDRQFILSSKKLLLSDSGFYLCAWETGTGAYEQYFGPGTRLTVT.

The V and J genes are TRBV4-3 and TRBJ1-3; possible D gene TRBD1, 6 bases. The CDR3 is 16 residues long. Trimming shortened V by 0 bases and J by 8 bases, and 17 bases separated the two germline ends. From germline, CDR1 is LGHNA and CDR2 YSLEER. The CDR3 nucleotides are TGCGCCAGCAGCCAAGAATCCTTACAGGGAAGAGACACCATATATTTT. Protein sequence: CASSQESLQGRDTIYF.

The chain joins TRBV9 to TRBJ2-2, with 7 bases lining up with TRBD1. After removal of 0 bases from V and 1 base from J, the junction contained 3 bases not matched to a gene. Germline CDR1 is SGDLS and CDR2 is YYNGEE. CDR3 length equals 16 residues. The CDR3 loop is CASSVGGQENTGELFF. As DNA, the CDR3 is TGTGCCAGCAGCGTAGGTGGACAGGAGAACACCGGGGAGCTGTTTTTT.

This clone was counted once. This rearrangement joins TRBV29-1 to TRBJ1-1; possible D gene TRBD1, 6 bases. Trimming left V 6 bases short and J 4 bases short, with 9 bases between. Germline loops: CDR1 SQVTM, CDR2 ANQGSEA. CDR3 length: 11 residues. This chain's CDR3 is CSVGRGTEAFF. CDR3 nucleotide sequence: TGCAGCGTCGGCAGGGGCACTGAAGCTTTCTTT.

V usage is TRBV19 and J usage is TRBJ2-7, with D possibly TRBD2 on 5 matching bases. CDR3 size: 13 residues. Germline CDR1 LNHDA, CDR2 SQIVND (reference sequence). The V gene lost 6 bases and the J gene lost 2 bases, with 11 bases spanning the gap. The CDR3 DNA reads as TGTGCCAGTAGCGATCGGGGAGCCTACGAGCAGTACTTC. Translating gives CASSDRGAYEQYF.

This clone showed up just once. This sequence joins TRBV12-3 or TRBV12-4 and TRBJ1-4; TRBD1 is a possible D gene (6 bases). Trimming pared 3 bases from V and 7 bases from J, leaving 9 bases between. This CDR3 has 13 residues. The CDR3 region is CASSFAGVEKLFF. The CDR3 region has the DNA TGTGCCAGCAGTTTTGCAGGGGTTGAAAAACTGTTTTTT.

The chain links TRBV6-2 or TRBV6-3 to TRBJ1-2; 7 bases are a match to TRBD1. J was trimmed by 2 bases and V by 5 bases; bases with no gene match: 8. CDR1 is MNHEY, CDR2 SVGEGT, per germline. CDR3 length: 15 residues. CDR3: CASSQGGQANYGYTF. CDR3 sequence (DNA): TGTGCCAGCAGTCAAGGAGGACAGGCCAACTATGGCTACACCTTC.

The rearrangement joins TRBV6-5 to TRBJ2-2, with 12 bases that match TRBD2. V was pared by 7 bases and J by 6 bases, with 3 bases of the junction left unmatched. The CDR3 consists of 14 residues. The germline gives CDR1 MNHEY, CDR2 SVGAGI. CDR3 residues: CASTSGRAPGELFF. CDR3 DNA sequence: TGTGCCAGCACTAGCGGGAGGGCACCCGGGGAGCTGTTTTTT.

The chain carries TRBV29-1 and TRBJ1-1; tentatively, D is TRBD1 (5 bases). CDR3 length equals 13 residues. Trimming shortened V by 7 bases and J by 1 base, and 13 bases separated the two germline ends. The V gene's germline CDR1 is SQVTM and CDR2 ANQGSEA. The CDR3 loop reads CSAGARRNTEAFF. The CDR3 nucleotides read TGCAGCGCTGGGGCGAGGCGGAACACTGAAGCTTTCTTT.

This chain connects TRBV7-2 to TRBJ1-1; D is possibly TRBD1 (5 bases). Between the trimmed V and J ends, which lost 5 bases and 3 bases, there was a span of 19 bases. This CDR3 spans 16 amino acids. Germline V gives CDR1 SGHTA, CDR2 FQGNSA. CDR3 sequence: CASSPNVGGGYTEAFF. CDR3 nucleotide sequence: TGTGCCAGCAGCCCTAACGTCGGGGGGGGATACACTGAAGCTTTCTTT.

The chain couples TRBV18 to TRBJ2-7; no firm D call. The CDR3 spans 15 residues. The ends were cut back, 3 bases at V and 2 bases at J, with 14 bases in the middle. The germline V gene has CDR1 KGHSH and CDR2 LQKENI. The CDR3 loop reads CASSPSRSPAYEQYF. The CDR3 nucleotides are TGTGCCAGCTCACCCTCTCGGTCACCGGCCTACGAGCAGTACTTC. Supplemented by reference TRBV18 and TRBJ2-7, the full variable domain reads NAGVMQNPRHLVRRRGQEARLRCSPMKGHSHVYWYRQLPEEGLKFMVYLQKENIIDESGMPKERFSAEFPKEGPSILRIQQVVRGDSAAYFCASSPSRSPAYEQYFGPGTRLTVT.

The J gene is TRBJ1-1, the V gene TRBV5-1; TRBD1 matches 7 bases. This CDR3 has 16 residues. Germline V gives CDR1 SGHRS, CDR2 YFSETQ. The trim removed 0 bases at V and 0 bases at J, leaving 5 bases unmatched. The DNA for the CDR3 is TGCGCCAGCAGCTTGGAGGGGGCCAGGGTGAACACTGAAGCTTTCTTT. Its translation: CASSLEGARVNTEAFF.

This chain connects TRBV30 to TRBJ1-2; 8 nucleotides agree with TRBD1. The CDR3 covers 11 residues. The germline V gene has CDR1 GTSNPN and CDR2 SVGIG (reference sequence). V dropped 5 bases and J dropped 7; count of bases not matched to a gene: 3. CDR3 DNA sequence: TGTGCCTGGGGACAGGGAGGTGGCTACACCTTC. The encoded protein is CAWGQGGGYTF.

The V and J genes are TRBV6-2 or TRBV6-3 and TRBJ1-1; a weak D match, TRBD1 (6 bases). This CDR3 has 16 residues. V gave up 0 bases and J gave up 0 bases, with 11 bases separating them. CDR1 and CDR2 (germline): MNHEY, SVGEGT. The CDR3 spells CASSYSIGTLNTEAFF. The CDR3 DNA sequence: TGTGCCAGCAGTTACTCGATCGGGACACTGAACACTGAAGCTTTCTTT.

The table lists this clone with a count of one. This rearrangement joins TRBV10-3 to TRBJ2-2; D remains unclear. Germline CDR1 ENHRY, CDR2 SYGVKD. With 4 bases removed from V and 0 bases from J, the gap between germline ends came to 9 bases. The CDR3 covers 15 residues. The CDR3 spells CAISASVTNTGELFF. The CDR3 nucleotides are TGTGCCATCAGTGCGAGCGTTACGAACACCGGGGAGCTGTTTTTT.

The chain has TRBV7-9 and TRBJ2-3, with 9 bases aligning to TRBD2. Germline loops: CDR1 SEHNR, CDR2 FQNEAQ (reference sequence). Unmatched junction bases numbered 18, after V lost 4 bases and J lost 4 bases. The CDR3 covers 19 residues. CDR3 nucleotide sequence: TGTGCCAGCAGCTCCACCCTTCTGGGGCTAGCGGGGAGCCCAGATACGCAGTATTTT. Its protein is CASSSTLLGLAGSPDTQYF.

The V gene is TRBV4-2, the J gene TRBJ2-7; a possible D gene is TRBD2 (7 bases). Germline values: CDR1 LGHNA, CDR2 YNFKEQ. This CDR3 contains 17 residues. V was trimmed by 0 bases and J by 4 bases, leaving 19 bases between them. The DNA for the CDR3 is TGTGCCAGCAGCCAAGAGGGGGGGCGGCAGGGGCAATACGAGCAGTACTTC. Translated: CASSQEGGRQGQYEQYF.

This rearrangement joins TRBV9 to TRBJ1-3, with a weak D call TRBD1 (6 bases). V dropped 3 bases and J dropped 0 bases, with 13 bases sitting between them. There are 16 residues in the CDR3. CDR1 SGDLS and CDR2 YYNGEE come from the germline V gene. The CDR3 region has the DNA TGTGCCAGCAGCGACTTGACAGGTTCCTCTGGAAACACCATATATTTT. It is translated as CASSDLTGSSGNTIYF.

The chain uses TRBV5-6 and TRBJ1-1; 12 bases are shared with TRBD1. V was pared by 4 bases and J by 7 bases, with 5 bases of the junction left unmatched. CDR3 size: 14 residues. Germline lookup yields CDR1 SGHDT and CDR2 YYEEEE. The CDR3, as DNA: TGTGCCAGCAGCGGGACAGGGGGCCGTGGTGAAGCTTTCTTT. Encoded protein: CASSGTGGRGEAFF.

Regarding this clone: The same CDR3 also results from other DNA sequences found in this sample. The rearrangement links TRBV18 to TRBJ2-1; D is uncertain. This CDR3 has 14 amino acids. Per the germline V gene, CDR1 is KGHSH and CDR2 is LQKENI. Trimming shortened V by 0 bases and J by 0 bases, and 3 bases separated the two germline ends. The CDR3 sequence: CASSPPSSYNEQFF. DNA for the CDR3: TGTGCCAGCTCACCACCTAGCTCCTACAATGAGCAGTTCTTC.

The V and J genes are TRBV7-6 and TRBJ2-7; 10 nucleotides agree with TRBD2. Germline CDR1 reads SGHVS; CDR2 reads FNYEAQ. The CDR3 runs to 15 residues. Losses at the gene ends were 1 base for V and 2 bases for J; bases not matched to a gene: 2. CDR3 amino acids: CASSLGTSGPYEQYF. The CDR3 bases are TGTGCCAGCAGCTTAGGGACTAGCGGACCCTACGAGCAGTACTTC.